These T cell receptor beta chains were read from a single sample in a study of blood T cell repertoires in COVID-19. Libraries were prepared by immunoSEQ multiplex PCR; TCRdb keeps only in-frame clonotypes and omits some of them. The repertoire includes about 140,000 clones, 70% to 80% of them detected once, and approximately 5% sits in the top ten. Sequencing was performed on peripheral blood. The receptors shown here come from an elderly woman with active or convalescent COVID-19. Both conserved end residues are part of each CDR3. Clone size appears in some rows only: once, few, many, or a class for an expanded clone.

CDR3: CASSSLAGATGELFF
size: .
V: TRBV5-1

CDR3: CASSPEGWGGNEQFF
size: .
V: TRBV18

CDR3: CASSSDPAGGATDTQYF
size: .
V: TRBV5-4

CDR3: CASSLVPQVGPKPGYEQYF
size: .
V: TRBV11-2

CDR3: CASSSPGQGRGNQPQHF
size: .
V: TRBV19

CDR3: CASSLRQGAGQPQHF
size: .
V: TRBV7-8

CDR3: CASSLLGANEKLFF
size: .
V: TRBV5-6

CDR3: CASSIGGGYGYTF
size: .
V: TRBV5-5

CDR3: CASSHGINEQFF
size: .
V: TRBV11-3

CDR3: CASSPNTQGTSSGNTIYF
size: .
V: TRBV7-8

CDR3: CASSQKGTMNNEQFF
size: .
V: TRBV9

CDR3: CASSFANREKETQYF
size: .
V: TRBV5-8

CDR3: CASSQTGGVTEAFF
size: .
V: TRBV11-2

CDR3: CASSIPAFNRAGYTF
size: .
V: TRBV19

CDR3: CASSLDPPAGGYTF
size: .
V: TRBV5-6

CDR3: CASSLSTGGYEQYF
size: .
V: TRBV7-2

CDR3: CASSIRGRSPLHF
size: .
V: TRBV19

CDR3: CASSPGDRTYGYTF
size: .
V: TRBV18

CDR3: CASSSGTGPNQPQHF
size: .
V: TRBV5-4

CDR3: CASSFEGNRDEQYF
size: .
V: TRBV7-9

CDR3: CANKPGQGTSYTF
size: .
V: TRBV28

CDR3: CASSLPNSEKLFF
size: .
V: TRBV7-2

CDR3: CASSLYRAGDYGYTF
size: .
V: TRBV19

CDR3: CASRSPRGGYTF
size: .
V: TRBV2

CDR3: CASSLLQGGRWTEAFF
size: .
V: TRBV7-9

CDR3: CASSYATTPGSEKLFF
size: .
V: TRBV6-5

CDR3: CSVEGRSSNQPQHF
size: .
V: TRBV29-1

CDR3: CASTNAGMEEKLFF
size: .
V: TRBV19

CDR3: CASSGGTGVRTDTQYF
size: .
V: TRBV6-1

CDR3: CATSDLQASGGHQETQYF
size: .
V: TRBV24-1

CDR3: CASRYLDGTNEKLFF
size: .
V: TRBV27

CDR3: CASASRGGAGYGYTF
size: .
V: TRBV6-5

CDR3: CASSQQLAPGNTIYF
size: few
V: TRBV7-8

CDR3: CASSLDRGTRSAFF
size: .
V: TRBV19

CDR3: CASSHIVQGNTGELFF
size: .
V: TRBV7-3

CDR3: CASSHSTDTQYF
size: .
V: TRBV11-3

CDR3: CASSPLDRGGYTF
size: .
V: TRBV12-3/TRBV12-4

CDR3: CASSLLGTQQYNEQFF
size: .
V: TRBV4-1

CDR3: CASSYSGQNTGELFF
size: .
V: TRBV6-5

CDR3: CASSPGLAKAHEQFF
size: .
V: TRBV11-2

CDR3: CASSSRNEKLFF
size: .
V: TRBV5-4

CDR3: CASSRTGINTEAFF
size: .
V: TRBV5-1

CDR3: CASSQWTGSTYEQYF
size: .
V: TRBV11-1

CDR3: CASSFGGADYGYTF
size: once
V: TRBV5-8

CDR3: CASTPLLGSGGYTF
size: .
V: TRBV28